This T cell receptor (beta chain) derives from a study of CD8 T cells in Susac syndrome. Germline values: CDR1 LNHDA, CDR2 SQIVND (reference sequence). CDR3 length equals 17 residues. V shed 5 bases, J shed 8 bases, and the junction held 17 bases outside the gene matches. Reverse transcription used roughly 0.45 to 1 ug RNA and random hexamers. Coverage of TCR beta CDR3 amplification by immunoSEQ multiplex PCR extended to 54 Vbeta and 13 Jbeta. TCRdb redid the calling of the immunoSEQ multiplex PCR reads with MiXCR, one entry per CDR3 protein. The table has around 71,000 distinct CDR3 sequences, roughly 93% seen once. This clonotype showed up just a few times. Bulk CD8+ and CD4+ cells came from magnetic negative isolation; CD8+ TEMRA by FACS.

This receptor was identified in a human donor with Susac syndrome. The sequenced sample was CD4+ T cells from PBMCs. The rearrangement links TRBV19 to TRBJ1-2; 10 positions agree with TRBD1. In nucleotides, the CDR3 is TGTGCCAGTAGTCCCACCGGGACAGGGGCGAGGTTTGACGGCTACACCTTC. Its protein product is CASSPTGTGARFDGYTF.